The clone carrying this T cell receptor beta chain was counted at least ten times. The antigen remains unidentified. This record belongs to a study of T cells in Graves' hyperthyroidism and ophthalmopathy. Using RNA transcripts as the source, TCR beta CDR3 regions were amplified. The TCR CDR3 was amplified in a first-round RT-PCR using the HTBI primer set. In TCRdb, the multiplex PCR reads were re-called with MiXCR into one record per CDR3 protein. The sample has approximately 480,000 distinct CDR3 sequences, about a fifth seen once. The authors deemed Graves' hyperthyroidism stable absent ophthalmopathy progression within 18 months. Uncontrolled infection, other autoimmune disease, pregnancy or lactation disqualified patients from enrolment. General observations from the study: With a median lead of approximately six months before onset, the model predicted ophthalmopathy. Using 13 V-J features, a model discriminated ophthalmopathy from stable hyperthyroidism.

The CDR3 extends over 13 amino acids. Germline V gene lookup returns CDR1 SGHAT and CDR2 FQNNGV. With V trimmed by 5 bases and J by 6 bases, 3 bases remained unmatched. The source material was blood. The chain uses TRBV11-2 and TRBJ1-1, with 10 bases that match TRBD1. The clonotype was recovered from a man aged 18 to 30 with Graves' hyperthyroidism. The chain's CDR3 is CASSQDRGPEAFF. The CDR3 coding sequence is TGTGCCAGCAGCCAAGACAGGGGGCCTGAAGCTTTCTTT. Using reference TRBV11-2 and TRBJ1-1 for the parts outside the CDR3, the full variable domain is EAGVAQSPRYKIIEKRQSVAFWCNPISGHATLYWYQQILGQGPKLLIQFQNNGVVDDSQLPKDRFSAERLKGVDSTLKIQPAKLEDSAVYLCASSQDRGPEAFFGQGTRLTVV.